What follows are 22 T cell receptor beta chains derived from one specimen sequenced in a study of cytomegalovirus exposure and HLA in healthy donors. The primer mix had 60 Vbeta and 13 Jbeta primers. Data came from immunoSEQ multiplex PCR; TCRdb stores just in-frame clones and leaves some out. The table lists some 160,000 clones, around 77% of them singletons, with 1.5% to 2% in the top ten. Source material: PBMCs. These receptor sequences come from a woman younger than 45 in good health and CMV-seronegative.

The chain combines TRBV7-9 with TRBJ2-7, with 12 bases lining up with TRBD1. Germline trimming cut 5 bases from V and 5 bases from J; bases unmatched to any gene: 10. Germline V gene lookup returns CDR1 SEHNR and CDR2 FQNEAQ (reference sequence). This CDR3 spans 16 amino acids. The CDR3: CASSVGSGQGAHEQYF. The DNA for the CDR3 is TGTGCCAGCAGCGTAGGGTCGGGACAGGGGGCCCACGAGCAGTACTTC. The complete variable domain, with remaining parts taken from reference TRBV7-9 and TRBJ2-7, reads DTGVSQNPRHKITKRGQNVTFRCDPISEHNRLYWYRQTLGQGPEFLTYFQNEAQLEKSRLLSDRFSAERPKGSFSTLEIQRTEQGDSAMYLCASSVGSGQGAHEQYFGPGTRLTVT.

The CDR3 DNA sequence: TGTGCCAGCAGCCCTAACTTAGGCGGCGAGCAGTACTTC. It is translated as CASSPNLGGEQYF. The J gene is TRBJ2-7, the V gene TRBV7-3; D is undetermined. CDR1 and CDR2 from the germline V gene are SGHTA and FQGTGA. With 5 bases removed from V and 6 bases from J, the gap between germline ends came to 14 bases. This CDR3 comprises 13 residues. The whole variable domain, filled in from reference TRBV7-3 and TRBJ2-7, reads GAGVSQTPSNKVTEKGKYVELRCDPISGHTALYWYRQSLGQGPEFLIYFQGTGAADDSGLPNDRFFAVRPEGSVSTLKIQRTERGDSAVYLCASSPNLGGEQYFGPGTRLTVT.

The chain links TRBV7-2 to TRBJ1-4; 9 nucleotides agree with TRBD1. The V gene's germline CDR1 is SGHTA and CDR2 FQGNSA. CDR3 size: 15 residues. With 3 bases clipped from V and 8 bases from J, the junction kept 7 bases outside the gene matches. This chain's CDR3 is CASSLGQGSFEKLFF. The CDR3 region has the DNA TGTGCCAGCAGCTTGGGACAGGGCTCCTTCGAAAAACTGTTTTTT.

This clone was seen a handful of times. The chain recombines TRBV4-2 with TRBJ2-3; TRBD2 aligns across 12 bases. The CDR3 consists of 16 residues. The germline V gene encodes CDR1 LGHNA and CDR2 YNFKEQ. V gave up 1 base and J gave up 4 bases; unmatched junction bases: 3. The CDR3 sequence: CASSQVSSGGADTQYF. The CDR3 coding sequence is TGTGCCAGCAGCCAAGTCTCTAGCGGGGGGGCAGATACGCAGTATTTT.

The chain employs TRBV7-2 and TRBJ1-2; D perhaps matches TRBD1 (5 bases). V was pared by 6 bases and J by 4 bases, with 15 bases between. Germline V gene lookup returns CDR1 SGHTA and CDR2 FQGNSA. This CDR3 has 14 residues. The CDR3 sequence: CASRRSDSSYGYTF. The CDR3 region has the DNA TGTGCCAGCAGAAGAAGTGACAGTAGCTATGGCTACACCTTC.

The chain combines TRBV6-5 with TRBJ1-4; no reliable D call. V gave up 5 bases and J gave up 1 base, with 8 bases separating them. The CDR3 spans 14 residues. Germline V gives CDR1 MNHEY, CDR2 SVGAGI. The DNA for the CDR3 is TGTGCCAGCAGTGATCCGGGAACTAATGAAAAACTGTTTTTT. Protein sequence: CASSDPGTNEKLFF.

The V gene is TRBV7-9, the J gene TRBJ1-2; possible D gene TRBD1, 6 bases. The CDR3 spans 14 residues. Trimming took 7 bases from V and 4 from J, leaving 16 bases between them. CDR1 is SEHNR, CDR2 FQNEAQ, per germline (reference sequence). CDR3 loop: CASNVQQGSYGYTF. In DNA, the CDR3 is TGTGCCAGCAACGTACAGCAGGGGTCCTATGGCTACACCTTC.

The V call is TRBV5-4, the J call TRBJ1-2; 12 nucleotides agree with TRBD1. The germline gives CDR1 SGHNT, CDR2 YYREEE (reference sequence). V was clipped by 3 bases and J by 3 bases; unmatched bases: 6. CDR3 size: 16 residues. CDR3 in DNA: TGTGCCAGCAGCTCGGGGACAGGGGGCGAATACTATGGCTACACCTTC. It is translated as CASSSGTGGEYYGYTF.

This CDR3 is CASSAHRDREETQYF. DNA for the CDR3: TGTGCCAGCAGTGCACACCGGGACAGGGAAGAGACCCAGTACTTC. This rearrangement joins TRBV25-1 to TRBJ2-5, with 9 bases lining up with TRBD1. With 4 bases clipped from V and 3 bases from J, the junction kept 6 bases outside the gene matches. The CDR3 has 15 residues. Germline CDR1 and CDR2: MGHDK and SYGVNS.

The chain uses TRBV15 and TRBJ1-1; 10 bases agree with TRBD1. The CDR3 is 17 amino acids. CDR1 and CDR2 from the germline V gene are LNHNV and YYDKDF (reference sequence). The trim removed 0 bases at V and 4 bases at J, leaving 8 bases unmatched. This CDR3 is CATSREDRGWVGTEAFF. In DNA form, the CDR3 reads TGTGCCACCAGCAGAGAGGACAGGGGGTGGGTGGGCACTGAAGCTTTCTTT. Together with reference TRBV15 and TRBJ1-1, the CDR3 gives the full variable domain: DAMVIQNPRYQVTQFGKPVTLSCSQTLNHNVMYWYQQKSSQAPKLLFHYYDKDFNNEADTPDNFQSRRPNTSFCFLDIRSPGLGDTAMYLCATSREDRGWVGTEAFFGQGTRLTVV.

The chain employs TRBV5-1 and TRBJ1-2, with D perhaps TRBD1 (6 bases). With 4 bases removed from V and 4 bases from J, the gap between germline ends came to 26 bases. Per the germline V gene, CDR1 is SGHRS and CDR2 is YFSETQ. The CDR3 extends over 18 amino acids. CDR3 nucleotides: TGCGCCAGCAGCCCAACGGGCGGACAGACGAGATTGAGCTATGGCTACACCTTC. It codes for CASSPTGGQTRLSYGYTF. Based on the CDR3 plus reference TRBV5-1 and TRBJ1-2, the full variable domain is KAGVTQTPRYLIKTRGQQVTLSCSPISGHRSVSWYQQTPGQGLQFLFEYFSETQRNKGNFPGRFSGRQFSNSRSEMNVSTLELGDSALYLCASSPTGGQTRLSYGYTFGSGTRLTVV.

The chain uses TRBV5-6 and TRBJ1-6; tentatively, D is TRBD1 (5 bases). The CDR3 consists of 17 residues. Looked up from germline, CDR1 is SGHDT and CDR2 is YYEEEE. The germline V and J ends were trimmed by 0 bases and 6 bases, with 16 bases remaining between them. The CDR3 is CASSLAPGGGSNSPLHF. The CDR3, as DNA: TGTGCCAGCAGCTTGGCCCCCGGGGGGGGGAGTAATTCACCCCTCCACTTT.

The V and J genes are TRBV11-2 and TRBJ2-7, with TRBD1 as a possible D gene (5 bases). The V end lost 1 base, the J end lost 6 bases, and 10 bases lay between the germline ends. The length of the CDR3 is 13 residues. The germline V gene encodes CDR1 SGHAT and CDR2 FQNNGV. The chain's CDR3 is CASSLGYQGEQYF. In DNA, the CDR3 is TGTGCCAGCAGCTTAGGATACCAGGGCGAGCAGTACTTC. The full variable domain, completed using reference TRBV11-2 and TRBJ2-7, is EAGVAQSPRYKIIEKRQSVAFWCNPISGHATLYWYQQILGQGPKLLIQFQNNGVVDDSQLPKDRFSAERLKGVDSTLKIQPAKLEDSAVYLCASSLGYQGEQYFGPGTRLTVT.

This chain connects TRBV4-2 to TRBJ2-5; TRBD2 matches at 7 bases. Judging by the DNA end, TRBJ2-7 fits better; the J call may be wrong. From germline, CDR1 is LGHNA and CDR2 YNFKEQ. There are 14 residues in the CDR3. In DNA form, the CDR3 reads TGTGCCAGCAGCCCGGGCGGGAGCTCAAGCGAGCAGTACTTC. The encoded protein is CASSPGGSSSEQYF.

This sequence joins TRBV19 and TRBJ2-1; 9 positions agree with TRBD2. J was trimmed by 4 bases and V by 3 bases; bases with no gene match: 7. The CDR3 has 16 amino acids. CDR1 and CDR2 from the germline V gene are LNHDA and SQIVND (reference sequence). CDR3 DNA sequence: TGTGCCAGTAGTATTTGGGGAGCGGGGGGTTACAATGAGCAGTTCTTC. Protein sequence: CASSIWGAGGYNEQFF.

The V call is TRBV18, the J call TRBJ2-5; 8 bases are shared with TRBD2. This CDR3 contains 18 residues. V was pared by 2 bases and J by 1 base, with 12 bases of the junction left unmatched. CDR1 and CDR2 (germline): KGHSH, LQKENI. CDR3 DNA: TGTGCCAGCTCACCAAGAGCGGGAGAGAGTTTTGGCCAAGAGACCCAGTACTTC. Amino acids: CASSPRAGESFGQETQYF.

This sequence joins TRBV7-4 and TRBJ2-3; TRBD2 might be the D (5 bases). V was clipped by 7 bases and J by 1 base, with 12 bases between them. The CDR3 totals 14 residues. CDR1 and CDR2 from the germline V gene are SGHVT and SQSDAQ. The CDR3 DNA reads TGTGCCAGCAACTGGGAGTGGGGCACAGATACGCAGTATTTT. Amino acids: CASNWEWGTDTQYF.

J is TRBJ1-1 and V is TRBV5-1, with TRBD1 as a possible D gene (6 bases). Trimming removed 0 bases at V and 0 bases at J, with 9 bases between. Looked up from germline, CDR1 is SGHRS and CDR2 is YFSETQ. The CDR3 is made up of 15 amino acids. The CDR3 region is CASSLGWGLNTEAFF. As DNA, the CDR3 is TGCGCCAGCAGCTTGGGTTGGGGGCTGAACACTGAAGCTTTCTTT. The variable domain in full, with the rest retrieved from reference TRBV5-1 and TRBJ1-1, is KAGVTQTPRYLIKTRGQQVTLSCSPISGHRSVSWYQQTPGQGLQFLFEYFSETQRNKGNFPGRFSGRQFSNSRSEMNVSTLELGDSALYLCASSLGWGLNTEAFFGQGTRLTVV.

The V and J genes are TRBV7-9 and TRBJ1-1; D might be TRBD1 (5 bases). Germline CDR1 is SEHNR and CDR2 is FQNEAQ (reference sequence). The V and J ends lost 5 bases and 6 bases respectively, with 19 bases between them. The CDR3 consists of 15 residues. This CDR3 reads CASSLLTDSRPEAFF. CDR3 coding DNA: TGTGCCAGCAGCCTACTGACTGACAGTAGGCCTGAAGCTTTCTTT.

This chain links TRBV9 with TRBJ2-3; 9 nucleotides align to TRBD2. The V segment lost 3 bases and the J segment 2 bases; nucleotides outside the gene matches: 16. CDR1 and CDR2 from the germline V gene are SGDLS and YYNGEE. The length of the CDR3 is 19 residues. DNA for the CDR3: TGTGCCAGCAGCGATATTAGCCTGGCGGGAGGGCCTACCACAGATACGCAGTATTTT. Amino acids: CASSDISLAGGPTTDTQYF.

CDR3 bases: TGTGCCAGCAGCTTCGGCAGGGGCGAGGATGAGCAGTTCTTC. As protein: CASSFGRGEDEQFF. The chain is built from TRBV11-2 and TRBJ2-1; a possible D gene is TRBD1 (6 bases). Germline-derived CDR1 and CDR2 are SGHAT and FQNNGV. Trimming stripped 3 bases from V and 8 bases from J, with 14 bases between. The CDR3 has 14 residues.

The chain employs TRBV27 and TRBJ1-5; 10 nucleotides line up with TRBD1. The CDR3 runs 16 residues. Germline V gene data show CDR1 as MNHEY and CDR2 as SMNVEV (reference sequence). J was trimmed by 7 bases and V by 3 bases; bases with no gene match: 9. CDR3 DNA: TGTGCCAGCAGTTTTTTAGGACAGGGGGGCGGGCAGCCCCAGCATTTT. Translated: CASSFLGQGGGQPQHF.